Following are 26 T cell receptor beta chains from one sample sequenced in a study of type 1 regulatory T cells. TCRdb ran MiXCR on the reads and lists one entry per CDR3 protein. The sample consists of roughly 46,000 distinct CDR3 sequences, 10% to 15% of them appearing once. What these receptors recognize is not known. What was sequenced was cultured non-Tr1 T cells, either the whole culture or a sorted T cell fraction (not recorded which). Source of these receptors: a human donor in good health.

This clonotype was seen at least ten times. The chain uses TRBV12-3 or TRBV12-4 and TRBJ1-2, with D possibly matching TRBD1 (5 bases). This CDR3 contains 14 residues. V shed 6 bases and J shed 4 bases, with 15 bases lying between them. CDR3 sequence reads: CASRGSDSSYGYTF. The DNA of the CDR3 is TGTGCCAGCAGAGGATCCGACAGCTCCTATGGCTACACCTTC.

Concerning this clonotype: Being one base from a much bigger clone, this may be a read error. The chain employs TRBV28 and TRBJ2-3; 12 bases match TRBD2. The CDR3 is made up of 14 amino acids. Germline CDR1 MDHEN, CDR2 SYDVKM. The CDR3 reads CVSSPGLAGTTQYF. For the CDR3, the DNA is TGTGTCAGCAGTCCGGGACTAGCGGGTACTACGCAGTATTTT.

This clonotype was recorded at least ten times. This chain connects TRBV20-1 to TRBJ2-7; possible D gene TRBD2, 6 bases. Trimming took 3 bases from V and 2 from J, leaving 29 bases between them. The CDR3 has 19 amino acids. Per the germline V gene, CDR1 is DFQATT and CDR2 is SNEGSKA (reference sequence). CDR3 protein: CSASALARPREKSTYEQYF. DNA for the CDR3: TGCAGTGCTAGTGCACTCGCGCGGCCCCGGGAGAAAAGCACCTACGAGCAGTACTTC.

This clonotype was detected many times. The chain carries TRBV6-1 and TRBJ2-7, with D uncertain. Trimming removed 1 base from V and 4 bases from J, with 8 bases in between. The CDR3 loop spans 13 amino acids. Germline CDR1 reads MNHNS; CDR2 reads SASEGT. The CDR3 DNA reads as TGTGCCAGCAGTGAAGGCGACGGGTACGAGCAGTACTTC. Translation gives CASSEGDGYEQYF.

The chain has TRBV30 and TRBJ1-5, with TRBD1 matching 7 bases. This CDR3 has 13 residues. V was clipped by 2 bases and J by 7 bases; unmatched bases: 5. Germline CDR1 GTSNPN, CDR2 SVGIG (reference sequence). In DNA, the CDR3 is TGTGCCTGGAGTATCGACAGGGTCCAGCCCCAGCATTTT. Its translation: CAWSIDRVQPQHF.

V usage is TRBV7-3 and J usage is TRBJ1-2; possibly TRBD1 for D (5 bases). Trimming pared 2 bases from V and 0 bases from J, leaving 19 bases between. Per germline, CDR1 SGHTA and CDR2 FQGTGA. The CDR3 spans 18 residues. The DNA of the CDR3 is TGTGCCAGCAGCTTATGGGGGGAGGGGATTGATGCTAACTATGGCTACACCTTC. Translated, it gives CASSLWGEGIDANYGYTF.

This clonotype was recorded a few times. The V gene is TRBV6-5, the J gene TRBJ2-1; 7 bases are a match to TRBD1. The CDR3 has 15 amino acids. The germline V gene has CDR1 MNHEY and CDR2 SVGAGI. Trimming at V came to 4 bases and at J to 8 bases, leaving 11 bases not matched to a gene. CDR3 sequence: CASSFARQGRHEQFF. CDR3 DNA sequence: TGTGCCAGCAGTTTCGCTCGACAGGGTAGGCATGAGCAGTTCTTC.

This clonotype was seen at least ten times. CDR3 sequence: CASSVTFTGSSGETQYF. For the CDR3, the DNA is TGCGCCAGCAGCGTCACCTTTACCGGGAGCAGCGGGGAGACCCAGTACTTC. The rearrangement joins TRBV5-1 to TRBJ2-5, with D possibly being TRBD2 (6 bases). This CDR3 is 17 amino acids long. The germline V gene has CDR1 SGHRS and CDR2 YFSETQ. Trimming stripped 4 bases from V and 5 bases from J, with 24 bases between.

This clonotype has a count of ten or more. CDR3 region: CASNTNRGSGNTIYF. CDR3 DNA: TGTGCCAGCAACACAAACAGGGGATCCGGAAACACCATATATTTT. This chain connects TRBV12-3 or TRBV12-4 to TRBJ1-3, with 7 bases matching TRBD1. The CDR3 runs to 15 residues. Trimming at V came to 7 bases and at J to 4 bases, leaving 10 bases not matched to a gene.

This clonotype was observed a few times. The chain couples TRBV5-1 to TRBJ2-5; 13 nucleotides agree with TRBD2. Germline V gives CDR1 SGHRS, CDR2 YFSETQ. V gave up 4 bases and J gave up 3 bases; unmatched junction bases: 12. The CDR3 is 18 residues long. Here the CDR3 DNA reads TGCGCCAGCAGCAGGGGGACTTCCGGGACTAGCGGGAAAGAGACCCAGTACTTC. It is translated as CASSRGTSGTSGKETQYF.

This clonotype has a count of ten or more. The gene calls are TRBV7-2 and TRBJ2-1, with 12 bases matching TRBD1. CDR3 length equals 14 residues. With 4 bases clipped from V and 12 bases from J, the junction kept 7 bases outside the gene matches. Germline V gene lookup returns CDR1 SGHTA and CDR2 FQGNSA. The CDR3 protein is CASSYGTGGSWQFF. The CDR3 region has the DNA TGTGCCAGCAGCTACGGGACAGGGGGCAGCTGGCAGTTCTTC.

The chain couples TRBV5-5 to TRBJ2-3; 7 nucleotides agree with TRBD2. Germline V gene data show CDR1 as SGHKS and CDR2 as YYEKEE (reference sequence). The CDR3 covers 15 residues. With V trimmed by 1 base and J by 7 bases, 9 bases remained unmatched. The CDR3 loop is CASSLTGGPANTQYF. In DNA, the CDR3 is TGTGCCAGCAGCTTGACGGGAGGACCGGCGAATACGCAGTATTTT.

As concerns this clonotype: A much larger clone differs from this one at a single base, so this may be a read error. The chain links TRBV25-1 to TRBJ2-7; D not certain. Germline CDR1 reads MGHDK; CDR2 reads SYGVNS. The CDR3 is 11 amino acids. V gave up 4 bases and J gave up 3 bases, with 4 bases separating them. The CDR3 sequence: CASSVVYEQYF. The CDR3, as DNA: TGTGCCAGCAGTGTGGTCTACGAGCAGTACTTC.

This clonotype was counted only a few times. The chain carries TRBV3-1 and TRBJ1-1; TRBD1 is a possible D gene (5 bases). CDR1 and CDR2 (germline): LGHDT, YNNKEL (reference sequence). This CDR3 has 14 residues. The V and J ends lost 1 base and 1 base respectively, with 7 bases between them. CDR3 nucleotide sequence: TGTGCCAGCAGCCAAGTGGGGGAGAACACTGAAGCTTTCTTT. It specifies CASSQVGENTEAFF.

Ten or more counts support this clonotype. The rearrangement uses TRBV28 and TRBJ2-3; maybe TRBD2 (5 bases). This CDR3 is 14 amino acids long. V was shortened by 5 bases and J by 0 bases, with 9 bases between the two germline ends. Germline values: CDR1 MDHEN, CDR2 SYDVKM. The CDR3 loop reads CASSTAASTDTQYF. The DNA for the CDR3 is TGTGCCAGCAGTACAGCGGCTAGCACAGATACGCAGTATTTT.

This chain connects TRBV6-6 to TRBJ2-7; the D gene is possibly TRBD1 (6 bases). Germline CDR1 and CDR2: MNHNY and SVGAGI (reference sequence). CDR3 size: 17 residues. V was clipped by 0 bases and J by 2 bases, with 17 bases between them. CDR3 in DNA: TGTGCCAGCAGTTACTCGAACAGGGTAATAGCTGCCTACGAGCAGTACTTC. It is translated as CASSYSNRVIAAYEQYF.

The chain carries TRBV4-2 and TRBJ2-5, with D possibly TRBD2 on 7 matching bases. CDR1 LGHNA and CDR2 YNFKEQ come from the germline V gene. This CDR3 contains 16 residues. V dropped 0 bases and J dropped 0 bases, with 11 bases sitting between them. This CDR3 reads CASSQEGGAHQETQYF. Written as DNA, the CDR3 is TGTGCCAGCAGCCAAGAGGGGGGGGCCCACCAAGAGACCCAGTACTTC.

This clonotype appeared many times. This rearrangement joins TRBV28 to TRBJ1-6, with TRBD1 matching over 7 bases. Germline lookup yields CDR1 MDHEN and CDR2 SYDVKM. This CDR3 is 14 amino acids long. V lost 5 bases and J lost 7; bases outside the gene matches: 5. For the CDR3, the DNA is TGTGCCAGCAGTCCAGGGGGGGAGAATTCACCCCTCCACTTT. Its protein is CASSPGGENSPLHF.

As regards this clonotype: A much bigger clone sits one base away, suggesting this may be a read error. This chain uses TRBV30 with TRBJ2-7, with 7 bases matching TRBD2. The CDR3 is made up of 13 amino acids. Germline CDR1 GTSNPN, CDR2 SVGIG (reference sequence). The chain's CDR3 is CARSSGLAYEQYF. The CDR3 nucleotides are TGTGCCCGGAGTTCTGGACTAGCCTACGAGCAGTACTTC.

This clonotype occurred a few times. CDR3: CASSYMGLAGVYNEQFF. The CDR3 coding sequence is TGTGCCAGCAGTTACATGGGACTAGCGGGAGTTTACAATGAGCAGTTCTTC. V usage is TRBV6-6 and J usage is TRBJ2-1; 14 bases are a match to TRBD2. This CDR3 spans 17 amino acids. Germline V CDR1 and CDR2: MNHNY, SVGAGI (reference sequence). J was trimmed by 4 bases and V by 2 bases; bases with no gene match: 4.

This clonotype was seen ten or more times. This chain joins TRBV5-1 and TRBJ2-5; 7 nucleotides match TRBD1. J was trimmed by 5 bases and V by 3 bases; bases with no gene match: 7. CDR1 is SGHRS, CDR2 YFSETQ, per germline. The CDR3 sequence is 14 residues long. The CDR3 loop reads CASSSGTDGETQYF. Written as DNA, the CDR3 is TGCGCCAGCAGCTCGGGGACAGATGGTGAGACCCAGTACTTC.

This clonotype was seen only a few times. The gene calls are TRBV28 and TRBJ2-2; 9 nucleotides align to TRBD2. CDR3 size: 17 residues. V shed 5 bases, J shed 0 bases, and the junction held 7 bases outside the gene matches. In germline, CDR1 is MDHEN, CDR2 SYDVKM. CDR3 in DNA: TGTGCCAGCAGTCCTGGACTAGCGTATTCGAACACCGGGGAGCTGTTTTTT. The encoded protein is CASSPGLAYSNTGELFF. Based on the CDR3 plus reference TRBV28 and TRBJ2-2, the full variable domain is DVKVTQSSRYLVKRTGEKVFLECVQDMDHENMFWYRQDPGLGLRLIYFSYDVKMKEKGDIPEGYSVSREKKERFSLILESASTNQTSMYLCASSPGLAYSNTGELFFGEGSRLTVL.

V usage is TRBV5-1 and J usage is TRBJ2-7; maybe TRBD1 (5 bases). The ends were cut back, 2 bases at V and 4 bases at J, with 10 bases in the middle. The germline V gene has CDR1 SGHRS and CDR2 YFSETQ. The CDR3 has 13 amino acids. Written as DNA, the CDR3 is TGCGCCAGCAGCTTTACAGGAACTTACGAGCAGTACTTC. Its translation: CASSFTGTYEQYF.

This clonotype has at least ten counts. The chain has TRBV11-2 and TRBJ2-1; 12 bases are shared with TRBD2. Losses at the gene ends were 2 bases for V and 0 bases for J; bases not matched to a gene: 8. Germline CDR1 and CDR2: SGHAT and FQNNGV. The CDR3 has 19 amino acids. The DNA of the CDR3 is TGTGCCAGCAGCTTAAGAAGGCTAGCGGGAGGGAGCTCCTACAATGAGCAGTTCTTC. Protein sequence: CASSLRRLAGGSSYNEQFF.

This clonotype came up a few times. This chain connects TRBV11-2 to TRBJ2-1; 8 nucleotides align to TRBD2. CDR1 is SGHAT, CDR2 FQNNGV, per germline. J gave up 2 bases and V 5 bases, and 2 bases lay outside the gene matches. This CDR3 comprises 14 residues. CDR3 amino acids: CASSLSGTYNEQFF. Here the CDR3 DNA reads TGTGCCAGCAGCCTTAGCGGGACCTACAATGAGCAGTTCTTC.

This clonotype was found a few times. This chain connects TRBV20-1 to TRBJ1-1, with D perhaps matching TRBD1 (6 bases). Trimming cost V 5 bases and J 5 bases, with 15 bases left between them. CDR3 length: 13 amino acids. Germline V gives CDR1 DFQATT, CDR2 SNEGSKA (reference sequence). CDR3 sequence (DNA): TGCAGTGCTGACCTGGGGGGCCGGACTGAAGCTTTCTTT. It codes for CSADLGGRTEAFF.